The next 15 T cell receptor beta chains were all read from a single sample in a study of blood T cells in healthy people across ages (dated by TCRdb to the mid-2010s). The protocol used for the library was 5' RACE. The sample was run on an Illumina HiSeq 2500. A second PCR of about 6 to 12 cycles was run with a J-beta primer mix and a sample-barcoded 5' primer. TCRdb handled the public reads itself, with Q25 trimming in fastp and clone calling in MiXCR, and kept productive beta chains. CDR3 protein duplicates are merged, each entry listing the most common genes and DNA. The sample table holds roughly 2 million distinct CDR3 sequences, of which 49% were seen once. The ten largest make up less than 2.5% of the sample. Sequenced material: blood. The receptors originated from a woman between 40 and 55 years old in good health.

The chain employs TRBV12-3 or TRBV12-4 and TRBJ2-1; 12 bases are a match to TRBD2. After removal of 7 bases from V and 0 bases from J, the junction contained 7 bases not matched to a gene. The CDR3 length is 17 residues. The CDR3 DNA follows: TGTGCCAGCAACATTGGACTAGCGGGGCTCTCCTACAATGAGCAGTTCTTC. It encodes CASNIGLAGLSYNEQFF.

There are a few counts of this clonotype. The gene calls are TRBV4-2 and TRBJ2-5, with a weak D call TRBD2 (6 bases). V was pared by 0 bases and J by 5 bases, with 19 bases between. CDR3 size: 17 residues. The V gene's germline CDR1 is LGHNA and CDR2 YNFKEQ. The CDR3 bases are TGTGCCAGCAGCCAAGACGCGAGGGAAGATCTAGCGGAGACCCAGTACTTC. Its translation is CASSQDAREDLAETQYF.

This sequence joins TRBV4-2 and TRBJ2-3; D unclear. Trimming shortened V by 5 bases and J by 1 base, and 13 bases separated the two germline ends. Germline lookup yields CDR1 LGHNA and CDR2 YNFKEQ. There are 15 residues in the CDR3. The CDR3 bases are TGTGCCAGCAGCAGAACCACAACGGGCACAGATACGCAGTATTTT. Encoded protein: CASSRTTTGTDTQYF.

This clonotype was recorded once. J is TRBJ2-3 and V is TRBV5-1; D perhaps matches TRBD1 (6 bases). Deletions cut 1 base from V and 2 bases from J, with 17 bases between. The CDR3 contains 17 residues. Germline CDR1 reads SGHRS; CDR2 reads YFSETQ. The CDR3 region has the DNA TGCGCCAGCAGCTTGAGGCCCACAGGGTCGGACACAGATACGCAGTATTTT. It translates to CASSLRPTGSDTDTQYF.

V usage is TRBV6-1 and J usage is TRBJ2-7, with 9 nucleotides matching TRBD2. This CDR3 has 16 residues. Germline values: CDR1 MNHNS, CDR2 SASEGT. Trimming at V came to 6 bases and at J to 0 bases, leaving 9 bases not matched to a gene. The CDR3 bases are TGTGCCAGCAGAGCGGGGGGTCCTCTCCACTCCTACGAGCAGTACTTC. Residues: CASRAGGPLHSYEQYF.

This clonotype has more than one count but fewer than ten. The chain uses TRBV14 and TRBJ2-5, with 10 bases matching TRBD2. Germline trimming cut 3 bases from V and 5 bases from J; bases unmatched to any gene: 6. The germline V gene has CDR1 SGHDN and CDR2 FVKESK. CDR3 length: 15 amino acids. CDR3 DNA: TGTGCCAGCAGCCAGGGGACTAGCGTCTGGGAGACCCAGTACTTC. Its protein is CASSQGTSVWETQYF.

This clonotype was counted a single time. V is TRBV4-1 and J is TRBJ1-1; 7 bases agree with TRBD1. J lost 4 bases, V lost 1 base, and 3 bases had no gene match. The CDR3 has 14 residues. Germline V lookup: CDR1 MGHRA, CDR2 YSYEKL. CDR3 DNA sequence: TGCGCCAGCAGCCAAGGTACAGGGGCCACTGAAGCTTTCTTT. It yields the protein CASSQGTGATEAFF.

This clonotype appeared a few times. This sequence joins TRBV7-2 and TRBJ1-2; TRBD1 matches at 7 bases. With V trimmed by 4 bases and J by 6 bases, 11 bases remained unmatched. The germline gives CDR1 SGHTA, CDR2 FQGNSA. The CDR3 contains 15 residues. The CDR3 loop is CASSSLRGGSDGYTF. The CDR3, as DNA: TGTGCCAGCAGCTCGTTAAGAGGGGGCTCTGATGGCTACACCTTC.

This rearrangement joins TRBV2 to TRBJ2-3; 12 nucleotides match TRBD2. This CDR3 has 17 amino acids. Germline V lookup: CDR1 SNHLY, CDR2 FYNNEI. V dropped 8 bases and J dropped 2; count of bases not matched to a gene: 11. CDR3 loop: CASFQDRLAGDTDTQYF. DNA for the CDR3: TGTGCCAGCTTCCAGGATCGACTAGCGGGGGACACAGATACGCAGTATTTT.

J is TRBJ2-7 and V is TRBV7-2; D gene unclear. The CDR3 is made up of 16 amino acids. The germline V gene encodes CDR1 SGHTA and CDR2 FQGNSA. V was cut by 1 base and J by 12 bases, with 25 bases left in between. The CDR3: CASSLGVVRRQETLYF. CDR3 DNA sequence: TGTGCCAGCAGCTTAGGGGTAGTCCGGCGCCAAGAGACCCTGTACTTC.

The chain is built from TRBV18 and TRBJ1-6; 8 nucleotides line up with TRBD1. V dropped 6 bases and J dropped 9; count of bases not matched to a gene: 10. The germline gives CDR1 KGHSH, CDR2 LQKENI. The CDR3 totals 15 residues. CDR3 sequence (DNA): TGTGCCAGCTCCCCTGGGACAGGACAGAGTTCACCCCTCCACTTT. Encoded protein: CASSPGTGQSSPLHF.

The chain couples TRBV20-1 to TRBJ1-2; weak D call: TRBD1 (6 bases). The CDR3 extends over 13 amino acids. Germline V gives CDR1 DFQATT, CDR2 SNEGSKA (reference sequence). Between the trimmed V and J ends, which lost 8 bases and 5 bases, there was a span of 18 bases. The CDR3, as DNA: TGCAGTCAAGAAGGAGGGGGGGGTTATGGCTACACCTTC. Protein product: CSQEGGGGYGYTF.

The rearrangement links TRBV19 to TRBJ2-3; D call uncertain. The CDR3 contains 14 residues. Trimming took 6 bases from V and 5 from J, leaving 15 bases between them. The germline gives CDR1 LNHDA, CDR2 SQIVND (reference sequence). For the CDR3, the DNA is TGTGCCAGTAGACCCGGGCCCTGGGAAGATACGCAGTATTTT. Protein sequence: CASRPGPWEDTQYF.

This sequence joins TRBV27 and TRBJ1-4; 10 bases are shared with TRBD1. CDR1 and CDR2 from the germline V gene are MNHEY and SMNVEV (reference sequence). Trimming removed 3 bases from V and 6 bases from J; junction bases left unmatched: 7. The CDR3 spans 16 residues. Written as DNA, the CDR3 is TGTGCCAGCAGTTTCCTTACCGGGACAGGGGATGAAAAACTGTTTTTT. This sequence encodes CASSFLTGTGDEKLFF.

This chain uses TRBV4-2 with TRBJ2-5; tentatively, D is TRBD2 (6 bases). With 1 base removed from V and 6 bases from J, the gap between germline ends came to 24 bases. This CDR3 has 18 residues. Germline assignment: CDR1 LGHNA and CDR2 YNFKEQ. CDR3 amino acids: CASSQAVEGRLNKKTQYF. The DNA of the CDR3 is TGTGCCAGCAGCCAAGCGGTGGAGGGAAGGTTAAACAAAAAGACCCAGTACTTC.